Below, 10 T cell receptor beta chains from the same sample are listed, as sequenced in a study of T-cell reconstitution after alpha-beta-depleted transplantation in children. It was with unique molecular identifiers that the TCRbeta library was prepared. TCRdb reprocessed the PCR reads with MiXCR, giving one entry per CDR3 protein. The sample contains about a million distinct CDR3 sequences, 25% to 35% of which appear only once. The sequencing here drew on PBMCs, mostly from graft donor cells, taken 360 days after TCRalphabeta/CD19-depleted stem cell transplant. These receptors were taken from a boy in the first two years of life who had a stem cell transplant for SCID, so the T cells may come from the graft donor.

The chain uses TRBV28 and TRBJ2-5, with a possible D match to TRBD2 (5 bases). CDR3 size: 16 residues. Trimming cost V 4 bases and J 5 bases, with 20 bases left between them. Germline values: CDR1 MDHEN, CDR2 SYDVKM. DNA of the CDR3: TGTGCCAGCAGTTCTGACGGGGAAGGGATCGGGGAGACCCAGTACTTC. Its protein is CASSSDGEGIGETQYF.

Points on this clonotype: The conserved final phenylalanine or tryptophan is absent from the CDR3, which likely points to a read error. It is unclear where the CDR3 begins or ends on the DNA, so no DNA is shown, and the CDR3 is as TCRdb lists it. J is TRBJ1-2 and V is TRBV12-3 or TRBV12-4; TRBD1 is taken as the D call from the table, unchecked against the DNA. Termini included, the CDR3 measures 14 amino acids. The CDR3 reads CASSPWTEPNALHI.

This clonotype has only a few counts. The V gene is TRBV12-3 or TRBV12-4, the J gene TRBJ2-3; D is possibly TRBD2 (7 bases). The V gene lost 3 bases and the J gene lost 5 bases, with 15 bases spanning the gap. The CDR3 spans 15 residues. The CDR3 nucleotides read TGTGCCAGCAGTTTTAAAGGGGGAGGGGTAGATACGCAGTATTTT. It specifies CASSFKGGGVDTQYF.

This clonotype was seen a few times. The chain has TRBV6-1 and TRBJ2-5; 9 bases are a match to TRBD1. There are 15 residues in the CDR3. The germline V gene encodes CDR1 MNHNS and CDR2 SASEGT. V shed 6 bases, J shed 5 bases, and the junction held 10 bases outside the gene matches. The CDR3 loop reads CASSSMGQGRETQYF. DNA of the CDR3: TGTGCCAGCAGCTCCATGGGACAGGGACGGGAGACCCAGTACTTC.

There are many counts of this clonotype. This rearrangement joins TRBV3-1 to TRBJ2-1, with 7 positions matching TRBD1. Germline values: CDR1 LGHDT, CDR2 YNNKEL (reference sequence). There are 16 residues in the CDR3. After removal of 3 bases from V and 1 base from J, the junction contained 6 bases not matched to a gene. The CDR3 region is CASSQADRRSYNEQFF. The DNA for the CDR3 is TGTGCCAGCAGCCAGGCGGACAGGAGGTCCTACAATGAGCAGTTCTTC.

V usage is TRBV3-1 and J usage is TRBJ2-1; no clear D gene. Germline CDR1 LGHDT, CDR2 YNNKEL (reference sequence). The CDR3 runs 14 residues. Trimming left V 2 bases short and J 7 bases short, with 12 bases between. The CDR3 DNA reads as TGTGCCAGCAGCCAATGGAGCAAGAGAAATGAGCAGTTCTTC. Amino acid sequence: CASSQWSKRNEQFF.

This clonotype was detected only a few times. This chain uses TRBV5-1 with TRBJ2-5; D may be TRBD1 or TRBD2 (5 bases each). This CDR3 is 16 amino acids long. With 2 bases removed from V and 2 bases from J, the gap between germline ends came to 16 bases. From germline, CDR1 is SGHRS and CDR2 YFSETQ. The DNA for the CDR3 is TGCGCCAGCAGCTTCGGGGCCCGATTGGGGCAAGAGACCCAGTACTTC. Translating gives CASSFGARLGQETQYF.

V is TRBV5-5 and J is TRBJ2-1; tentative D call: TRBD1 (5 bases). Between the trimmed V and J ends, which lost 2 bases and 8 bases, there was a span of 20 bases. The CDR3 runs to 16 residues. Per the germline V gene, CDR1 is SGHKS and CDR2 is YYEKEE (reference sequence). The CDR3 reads CASSLWGRENFDEQFF. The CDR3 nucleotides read TGTGCCAGCAGCTTATGGGGCAGGGAAAATTTCGATGAGCAGTTCTTC. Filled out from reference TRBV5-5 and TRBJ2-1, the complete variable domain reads DAGVTQSPTHLIKTRGQQVTLRCSPISGHKSVSWYQQVLGQGPQFIFQYYEKEERGRGNFPDRFSARQFPNYSSELNVNALLLGDSALYLCASSLWGRENFDEQFFGPGTRLTVL.

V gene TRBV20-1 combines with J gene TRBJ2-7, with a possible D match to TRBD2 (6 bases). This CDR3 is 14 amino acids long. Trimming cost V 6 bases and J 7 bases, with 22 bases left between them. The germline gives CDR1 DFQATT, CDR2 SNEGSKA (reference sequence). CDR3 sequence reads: CSARAGTWLREQYF. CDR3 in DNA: TGCAGTGCCCGAGCAGGGACTTGGCTACGGGAGCAGTACTTC.

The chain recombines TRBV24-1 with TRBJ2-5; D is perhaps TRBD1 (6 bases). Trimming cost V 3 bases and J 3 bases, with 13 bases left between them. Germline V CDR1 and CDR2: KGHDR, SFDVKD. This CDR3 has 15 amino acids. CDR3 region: CATSDGGSSKETQYF. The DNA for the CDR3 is TGTGCCACCAGTGATGGGGGCTCCTCCAAAGAGACCCAGTACTTC.